Listed here are 12 T cell receptor beta chains from one sample, sequenced in a study of post-analysis software for immune sequencing data. The TCR beta cDNA libraries contained unique molecular identifiers. TCRdb redid the calling of the PCR reads with MiXCR, one entry per CDR3 protein. The sample includes fewer than 600,000 distinct CDR3 sequences, around 40% of them seen just once. Their antigen targets remain unknown. Study-wide results and caveats: A handful of TRBV segments were significantly more frequent in patients than in controls. TRBV5-6, TRBV5-1 and TRBV20-1 were among these segments.

Sequences were obtained from blood. The receptor source for this set is a girl under 18 with multiple sclerosis.

Regarding this clonotype: A read error may produce the germline difference seen at one junction end. The chain joins TRBV3-1 to TRBJ2-2; 10 bases are a match to TRBD1. This CDR3 spans 15 amino acids. The germline gives CDR1 LGHDT, CDR2 YNNKEL (reference sequence). This CDR3 reads CASSAGTGVTGERFF. The CDR3 DNA sequence: TGTGCCAGCAGCGCCGGGACAGGGGTCACCGGGGAGCGGTTTTTT.

The V gene is TRBV12-3 or TRBV12-4, the J gene TRBJ1-1, with no clear D. The length of the CDR3 is 12 residues. The V gene lost 6 bases and the J gene lost 7 bases, with 12 bases spanning the gap. The CDR3 spells CASSLGPIEAFF. CDR3 DNA sequence: TGTGCCAGCAGCCTCGGGCCCATTGAAGCTTTCTTT.

There are a few counts of this clonotype. DNA for the CDR3: TGTGCCAGCAGTTTACCGCAGGAATCCTACGAGCAGTACTTC. It is translated as CASSLPQESYEQYF. The chain recombines TRBV28 with TRBJ2-7, with unresolved D. The CDR3 is 14 residues long. Germline V gene sequence: CDR1 MDHEN, CDR2 SYDVKM. Deletions cut 2 bases from V and 1 base from J, with 9 bases between.

The chain recombines TRBV20-1 with TRBJ2-7; D call uncertain. V was trimmed by 5 bases and J by 6 bases, leaving 14 bases between them. The CDR3 extends over 12 amino acids. In germline, CDR1 is DFQATT, CDR2 SNEGSKA (reference sequence). The CDR3 spells CSAGARPGEQYF. CDR3 bases: TGCAGTGCTGGAGCTCGCCCCGGCGAGCAGTACTTC.

There are a few counts of this clonotype. The J gene is TRBJ2-6, the V gene TRBV20-1; weak D call: TRBD1 (6 bases). Per the germline V gene, CDR1 is DFQATT and CDR2 is SNEGSKA (reference sequence). The length of the CDR3 is 18 residues. V lost 6 bases and J lost 1, with 22 bases in between. The CDR3 protein is CSARSDRSSQSGANVLTF. The CDR3 DNA sequence: TGCAGTGCCAGATCCGACAGGTCGTCTCAGTCTGGGGCCAACGTCCTGACTTTC.

This sequence joins TRBV18 and TRBJ2-3, with a tentative D call TRBD2 (5 bases). Germline loops: CDR1 KGHSH, CDR2 LQKENI. This CDR3 comprises 15 residues. Trimming cost V 2 bases and J 0 bases, with 9 bases left between them. CDR3 sequence (DNA): TGTGCCAGCTCACCATCACCGGGGAGCACAGATACGCAGTATTTT. It translates to CASSPSPGSTDTQYF.

This chain joins TRBV5-1 and TRBJ1-4, with 7 nucleotides matching TRBD1. The germline CDR1 and CDR2 sequences are SGHRS and YFSETQ. CDR3 length: 14 amino acids. V was pared by 5 bases and J by 2 bases, with 3 bases of the junction left unmatched. The CDR3 sequence: CASRRDSTNEKLFF. CDR3 in DNA: TGCGCCAGCAGGCGGGACAGCACTAATGAAAAACTGTTTTTT.

V is TRBV7-8 and J is TRBJ2-4; 11 bases fit TRBD2. The J call may be mistaken, given a closer DNA end match to TRBJ2-7. Looked up from germline, CDR1 is SGHVS and CDR2 is FQNEAQ. There are 14 residues in the CDR3. CDR3 sequence: CASSVTSGSGEQYF. The CDR3 bases are TGTGCCAGCAGCGTCACTAGCGGGAGTGGCGAGCAGTACTTC.

This clonotype has more than one count but fewer than ten. The chain is built from TRBV28 and TRBJ2-3; tentatively, D is TRBD2 (6 bases). CDR3 size: 14 residues. Germline CDR1 is MDHEN and CDR2 is SYDVKM. V was clipped by 9 bases and J by 1 base, with 14 bases between them. This CDR3 is CASTRSSGTDTQYF. In nucleotides, the CDR3 is TGTGCCAGTACCCGGTCTAGCGGCACAGATACGCAGTATTTT.

This clonotype was counted once. The chain carries TRBV2 and TRBJ2-5; D is possibly TRBD2 (5 bases). Trimming removed 10 bases from V and 7 bases from J, with 22 bases in between. The length of the CDR3 is 14 residues. The germline gives CDR1 SNHLY, CDR2 FYNNEI. The CDR3 DNA reads as TGTGCCATAAATAGGGAAGGTCCTGGAGGGACCCAGTACTTC. Its translation is CAINREGPGGTQYF.

This chain connects TRBV5-1 to TRBJ2-2; D possibly corresponds to TRBD2 (6 bases). Germline V lookup: CDR1 SGHRS, CDR2 YFSETQ. CDR3 length: 17 residues. Trimming cost V 0 bases and J 5 bases, with 17 bases left between them. CDR3 amino acids: CASSLDTLTRGTGELFF. In nucleotides, the CDR3 is TGCGCCAGCAGCTTGGATACTCTGACTAGAGGAACCGGGGAGCTGTTTTTT.

Worth noting for this clonotype: It may be a read error: a sequence one base away is much more abundant. The V call is TRBV14, the J call TRBJ2-7; D is unclear. There are 11 residues in the CDR3. The V gene's germline CDR1 is SGHDN and CDR2 FVKESK. V was shortened by 2 bases and J by 4 bases, with 3 bases between the two germline ends. The CDR3 DNA reads as TGTGCCAGCAGCCAATTGTACGAGCAGTACTTC. As protein: CASSQLYEQYF.